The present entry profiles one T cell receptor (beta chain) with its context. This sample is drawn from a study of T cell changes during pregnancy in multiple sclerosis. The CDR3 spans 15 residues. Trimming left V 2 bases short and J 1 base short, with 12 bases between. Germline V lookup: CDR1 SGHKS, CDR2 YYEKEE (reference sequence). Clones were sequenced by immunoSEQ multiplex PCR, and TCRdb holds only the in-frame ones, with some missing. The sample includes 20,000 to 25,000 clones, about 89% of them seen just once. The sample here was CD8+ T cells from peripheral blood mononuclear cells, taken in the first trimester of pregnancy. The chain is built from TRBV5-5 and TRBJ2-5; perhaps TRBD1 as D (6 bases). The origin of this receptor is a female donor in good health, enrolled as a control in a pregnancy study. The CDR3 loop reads CASSFYRDPQETQYF. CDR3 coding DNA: TGTGCCAGCAGCTTCTACAGGGACCCCCAAGAGACCCAGTACTTC.